The TCR beta chain described here comes from a study of T cell repertoires in cytomegalovirus infection. This clonotype appeared a few times. V was clipped by 5 bases and J by 0 bases, with 13 bases between them. The CDR3 sequence is 15 residues long. Germline V gives CDR1 SEHNR, CDR2 FQNEAQ (reference sequence). MiXCR, applied by TCRdb to the reads, yields one record per CDR3 protein. This table has 150,000 to 200,000 distinct CDR3 sequences, approximately 9.6% appearing once. The specimen was PBMCs. This sequence was found in a human donor in good health (CMV status not recorded). Some clones in this sample may be carry-over from other donors' samples. The chain employs TRBV7-9 and TRBJ1-1; no clear D gene. CDR3 coding DNA: TGTGCCAGCAGCCCTAGGAAAAGGGTGAACACTGAAGCTTTCTTT. Its protein is CASSPRKRVNTEAFF. Full variable domain (rest looked up from reference TRBV7-9 and TRBJ1-1): DTGVSQNPRHKITKRGQNVTFRCDPISEHNRLYWYRQTLGQGPEFLTYFQNEAQLEKSRLLSDRFSAERPKGSFSTLEIQRTEQGDSAMYLCASSPRKRVNTEAFFGQGTRLTVV.